This T cell receptor (beta chain) was observed in a study of blood T cells in healthy people across ages. Each donor's blood draw was roughly 10 milliliters of peripheral blood. With a J-beta primer mix and a sample-barcoded 5' primer, a second PCR ran about 7 to 12 cycles. From the 5' RACE reads, TCRdb called clonotypes with MiXCR, one entry per CDR3 protein. Seen here are 1.5 million to 2 million distinct CDR3 sequences, roughly 27% observed once, and the top ten hold 6.5% to 8.5%. This clonotype was seen a handful of times. The antigen is undetermined. CDR3 length: 20 amino acids. Germline CDR1 reads DFQATT; CDR2 reads SNEGSKA (reference sequence). Trimming stripped 4 bases from V and 0 bases from J, with 29 bases between. Regarding the study as a whole: Per million T cells, TCR beta diversity dropped about linearly as age rose. Among long-lived donors, naive CD4+ cells were more numerous and diversity higher than in aged donors.

This receptor was taken from a young woman in good health. This chain uses TRBV20-1 with TRBJ2-3; the D gene is possibly TRBD2 (5 bases). Sequenced: blood. CDR3 DNA: TGCAGTGCTATCCTGCTCGGCCCCGTCCTGAGCACTAGGAGCACAGATACGCAGTATTTT. This encodes CSAILLGPVLSTRSTDTQYF.